This TCR beta chain was sequenced for a study of CD8 T cells in ankylosing spondylitis. General study findings and limits: Matched ankylosing spondylitis synovial fluid reportedly contained a significantly enriched population of disease-linked clones.

This clonotype was picked up a small number of times. Its specificity is unknown. Making the TCR beta libraries involved quantitative 5'-RACE with molecular barcodes. MiXCR was run by TCRdb on the 5' RACE reads, yielding one entry per CDR3 protein. The sample has around 150,000 distinct CDR3 sequences, around 7.9% seen once. CDR3 length equals 13 residues. V gave up 7 bases and J gave up 4 bases, with 11 bases separating them. Germline CDR1 reads LNHDA; CDR2 reads SQIVND (reference sequence). What was sequenced was blood, either unsorted or a sorted T cell fraction (not recorded which). This receptor was obtained from a female donor with ankylosing spondylitis or in good health (not recorded which). The J gene is TRBJ1-5, the V gene TRBV19; D remains unclear. The CDR3 region has the DNA TGTGCCAGTAATCCCCGTTTTAATCAGCCCCAGCATTTT. Its translation: CASNPRFNQPQHF.